This T cell receptor (beta chain) originates from a study of cytomegalovirus exposure and HLA in healthy donors. Study results and limitations: Common viral pathogens (according to a later analysis) appeared linked to several of the most significant clusters.

It was with 60 Vbeta and 13 Jbeta primers that the PCR ran. Profiling relied on immunoSEQ multiplex PCR, and the TCRdb table lists in-frame clones only, not all of them. This table has roughly 180,000 clones, 84% appearing once. Each of the donors was a healthy bone marrow donor. CDR1 and CDR2 (germline): SEHNR, FQNEAQ (reference sequence). The CDR3 spans 15 residues. With V trimmed by 7 bases and J by 4 bases, 12 bases remained unmatched. This clone was seen a handful of times. What it binds is not known. The clonotype comes from a girl aged 10 to 17 in good health and CMV-seropositive. The sequencing input was PBMCs. The V gene is TRBV7-9, the J gene TRBJ1-2, with 7 bases aligning to TRBD1. The CDR3 spells CASTASTGEVYGYTF. The CDR3 region has the DNA TGTGCCAGCACCGCGTCCACAGGGGAAGTCTATGGCTACACCTTC.